This T cell receptor beta chain was profiled in a study of technical replicates of blood from a few donors. TCRdb keeps only in-frame clones here, not all; method: immunoSEQ multiplex PCR. The sample records 75,000 to 85,000 clones, around 95% being singletons. The CDR3 spans 17 residues. Trimming stripped 1 base from V and 0 bases from J, with 16 bases between. Germline V gene lookup returns CDR1 SGHTA and CDR2 FQGNSA. The sequencing sample was made of T cells isolated from PBMCs. The chain carries TRBV7-2 and TRBJ2-7; D may be TRBD2 (6 bases). This receptor was identified in a human donor in good health. CDR3: CASSLDPVAADSYEQYF. The CDR3 DNA follows: TGTGCCAGCAGCTTAGATCCGGTAGCGGCCGACTCCTACGAGCAGTACTTC.